The rows below give T cell receptor beta chains drawn from one sample of a study of blood T cell repertoires in COVID-19. Libraries were prepared by immunoSEQ multiplex PCR; TCRdb keeps only in-frame clonotypes and omits some of them. The table includes about 34,000 clones, 80% to 95% detected once. The specimen sequenced was peripheral blood. These TCRs come from a man older than 75 with acute or convalescent COVID-19. CDR3s leave out the opening cysteine and the closing phenylalanine or tryptophan.

j_call	v_call	cdr3_aa
TRBJ2-1	TRBV5-1	ASSLGLAGGPNEQF
TRBJ1-2	TRBV4-2	ASSQDGGRDYGYT
TRBJ2-1	TRBV27	ASRQRGLYNEQF
TRBJ1-3	TRBV30	AWRPGGSGNTIY
TRBJ1-1	TRBV24-1	ATSARENTEAF
TRBJ1-3	TRBV7-4	ASRSLQGAGNTIY
TRBJ1-5	TRBV19	ASSIYQTSNQPQH
TRBJ1-5	TRBV2	ASSERSGGPEPQH
TRBJ2-7	TRBV7-2	ASSPRSRYGGSGWEQY
TRBJ1-1	TRBV6-5	ASSYPGTGRAF
TRBJ1-2	TRBV7-2	ASSLTGLSGGYT
TRBJ1-4	TRBV18	ASSPGQGDEKLF
TRBJ2-7	TRBV6-6	ASSYQRTSGYEQY
TRBJ1-1	TRBV19	ASSVRQNTEAF
TRBJ2-3	TRBV5-1	ASSLGLGEPHYWD
TRBJ1-6	TRBV6-5	ASGTGRYSPLH
TRBJ2-1	TRBV5-1	ASRYETSSYNEQF
TRBJ2-1	TRBV18	ASSPPGTVRDEQF
TRBJ1-1	TRBV3-1/TRBV3-2	ASSQVGQGRHTEAF
TRBJ1-1	TRBV3-1/TRBV3-2	ASSQGTGMNTEAF
TRBJ2-3	TRBV11-3	ASSLGGLVDADTQY
TRBJ1-2	TRBV29-1	SVGPGQGASFYGYT
TRBJ1-5	TRBV2	ASSPGQGPQPQH
TRBJ1-5	TRBV5-1	ASSPQGASQPQH
TRBJ1-4	TRBV18	ASSPPGHEKLF
TRBJ2-3	TRBV10-2	ASSDLLAGTDTQY
TRBJ2-1	TRBV25-1	ASSESRPPGEQF
TRBJ1-4	TRBV19	ASRQQGVGGKLF
TRBJ1-6	TRBV7-8	ASSPPGTVDSPLH
TRBJ1-1	TRBV19	ASSIRAEGTEAF
TRBJ2-7	TRBV6-5	ASSTNRLVEQY
TRBJ1-2	TRBV9	ASSVTGQGTYGYT
TRBJ1-6	TRBV6-6	ASRQGQGFSPLH
TRBJ2-1	TRBV7-3	ASSLDRDNEQF
TRBJ2-5	TRBV6-5	ASTRPSGGPETQY
TRBJ2-3	TRBV18	ASSQLQVDPQY